The clone carrying this T cell receptor beta chain has a count of ten or more. What it recognizes is unknown. The CDR3 covers 14 residues. The V end was cut by 5 bases, the J end by 6 bases, with 15 bases between. Germline V gene sequence: CDR1 MNHEY, CDR2 SVGEGT. This sample is drawn from a study of early T cells in non-severe SARS-CoV-2 infection. In the study overall: Sequencing was performed on bulk RNA from unsorted whole blood, leaving chains unpaired. General observations from the study: Anti-spike CD8 specificities were favored by VDJdb matching, whose results missed private and CD4 specificities.

Attached unique molecular identifiers marked individual cDNA molecules. MiXCR was run by TCRdb on the 5' RACE reads, yielding one entry per CDR3 protein. Of about 52,000 distinct CDR3 sequences detected, around 10% appear once; the ten largest clones hold about 12%. The specimen sequenced was whole blood. V gene TRBV6-2 or TRBV6-3 combines with J gene TRBJ2-3, with a possible D match to TRBD2 (5 bases). The TCR comes from an adult who was a healthcare worker with PCR-confirmed SARS-CoV-2 infection or an uninfected control (not recorded which). The CDR3 spells CASSLSLRVDTQYF. In nucleotides, the CDR3 is TGTGCCAGCAGTCTATCTCTGAGGGTTGATACGCAGTATTTT.